This T cell receptor beta chain originates from a study of blood T cells in healthy people across ages. After removal of 0 bases from V and 9 bases from J, the junction contained 13 bases not matched to a gene. The CDR3 consists of 17 residues. Combining a sample-barcoded 5' primer with a J-beta primer mix, a second PCR ran for roughly 7 to 12 cycles. Each cDNA molecule was tagged by a template-switch adaptor that had 12 random nucleotides. TCRdb reprocessed the 5' RACE reads via MiXCR and lists one record per CDR3 protein. The table lists about 970,000 distinct CDR3 sequences, approximately 50% of them singletons.

This TCR was recovered from a woman aged 60-75 years in good health. V is TRBV12-3 or TRBV12-4 and J is TRBJ2-1; 8 nucleotides line up with TRBD2. Specimen: blood. The CDR3 nucleotides read TGTGCCAGCAGTTTAGCTCCCAGCGGGAGCTGGGTGACTGAGCAGTTCTTC. Translated: CASSLAPSGSWVTEQFF.